The subject of this entry is one T cell receptor (beta chain). Its antigen remains unidentified. The assay was immunoSEQ multiplex PCR, and TCRdb's table has in-frame clones only and misses some. The sample has 90,000 to 95,000 clones, 75% to 95% seen once. This sample was taken from a study of graft-versus-host responses after intestinal transplantation. Study summary: All of the recipients had induction that used anti-thymocyte globulin, then tacrolimus and steroids for around 3 years.

This CDR3 has 15 amino acids. The ends were cut back, 0 bases at V and 8 bases at J, with 17 bases in the middle. Germline loops: CDR1 SGHRS, CDR2 YFSETQ. The TCR sequence derives from a human donor who received an intestinal transplant. The chain combines TRBV5-1 with TRBJ1-2; D is uncertain. The sample was unstimulated CD8+ T cells sorted from spleen or lymph node cells, taken before intestinal transplant. In DNA form, the CDR3 reads TGCGCCAGCAGCTTGGGGCAGCAGCCCTTAGGAGGCTACACCTTC. It is translated as CASSLGQQPLGGYTF.